The 31 T cell receptor beta chains listed next were all sequenced from one sample in a study of shared clonotypes between healthy human individuals. Data came from immunoSEQ multiplex PCR; TCRdb stores just in-frame clones and leaves some out. Found here are roughly 810,000 clones, 96% of them singletons; the top ten hold roughly 0.23%. CD45RO-negative, CCR7-positively selected cells formed the naive CD8 fraction, excluding terminally differentiated effector memory CD45RA+ cells. The sequenced material came from naive CD8+ T cells sorted from blood. These receptors all come from a man aged 25-40 years in good health.

The chain recombines TRBV7-6 with TRBJ2-4; no clear D gene. Trimming took off 1 base at V and 0 bases at J, with 4 bases between the two ends. Germline V gene sequence: CDR1 SGHVS, CDR2 FNYEAQ. This CDR3 has 14 residues. This CDR3 reads CASSLGLAKNIQYF. CDR3 sequence (DNA): TGTGCCAGCAGCTTAGGGTTAGCCAAAAACATTCAGTACTTC.

CDR3 region: CASSGPVGTYEQYF. Here the CDR3 DNA reads TGCGCCAGCAGTGGTCCTGTGGGGACCTACGAGCAGTACTTC. The chain employs TRBV10-2 and TRBJ2-7; D not certain. The CDR3 contains 14 residues. Trimming took off 4 bases at V and 2 bases at J, with 12 bases between the two ends. Germline CDR1 reads WSHSY; CDR2 reads SAAADI.

The J gene is TRBJ2-7, the V gene TRBV29-1; 11 bases fit TRBD1. V gave up 0 bases and J gave up 3 bases; unmatched junction bases: 10. This CDR3 comprises 17 residues. Germline lookup yields CDR1 SQVTM and CDR2 ANQGSEA. The CDR3 loop is CSVEDLAGQGANYEQYF. DNA for the CDR3: TGCAGCGTTGAAGATCTGGCCGGACAGGGGGCGAACTACGAGCAGTACTTC.

The chain carries TRBV11-3 and TRBJ2-1, with 8 bases lining up with TRBD2. The CDR3 totals 16 residues. The ends lost 5 bases at V and 4 bases at J; junction bases unmatched: 10. Germline V CDR1 and CDR2: SGHNT, YENEEA. Here the CDR3 reads CASSQTSGDWYNEQFF. The CDR3 bases are TGTGCCAGCAGCCAAACTAGCGGAGACTGGTACAATGAGCAGTTCTTC. Full variable domain (remainder filled in from reference TRBV11-3 and TRBJ2-1): EAGVVQSPRYKIIEKKQPVAFWCNPISGHNTLYWYLQNLGQGPELLIRYENEEAVDDSQLPKDRFSAERLKGVDSTLKIQPAELGDSAVYLCASSQTSGDWYNEQFFGPGTRLTVL.

The V and J genes are TRBV6-1 and TRBJ1-1, with D possibly matching TRBD1 (5 bases). The CDR3 is 18 amino acids. V was clipped by 0 bases and J by 1 base, with 18 bases between them. Germline V gene data show CDR1 as MNHNS and CDR2 as SASEGT. CDR3: CASSEAFFGIGQNTEAFF. CDR3 bases: TGTGCCAGCAGTGAAGCATTTTTTGGAATAGGACAGAACACTGAAGCTTTCTTT.

The rearrangement joins TRBV27 to TRBJ2-1, with D possibly being TRBD2 (6 bases). Trimming pared 6 bases from V and 1 base from J, leaving 16 bases between. The CDR3 contains 16 residues. Germline V gives CDR1 MNHEY, CDR2 SMNVEV (reference sequence). CDR3 DNA: TGTGCCAGCAGAGGTATACGGGAGACTTCCTACAATGAGCAGTTCTTC. Protein: CASRGIRETSYNEQFF.

V is TRBV5-3 and J is TRBJ2-7; the D gene could be TRBD1 or TRBD2 (5 bases each). TRBV5-3 qualifies as an ORF whose function is uncertain. This CDR3 contains 12 residues. The germline V and J ends were trimmed by 8 bases and 0 bases, with 9 bases remaining between them. CDR3 bases: TGTGCCAGCAAGGGGAGCTCCTACGAGCAGTACTTC. Translation gives CASKGSSYEQYF.

The chain uses TRBV28 and TRBJ2-2; D is uncertain. The CDR3 spans 15 residues. V dropped 8 bases and J dropped 3 bases, with 16 bases sitting between them. The germline V gene has CDR1 MDHEN and CDR2 SYDVKM. The CDR3 spells CASLPLGQDTGELFF. The CDR3 nucleotides read TGTGCCAGCCTACCTTTAGGCCAGGACACCGGGGAGCTGTTTTTT.

The V gene is TRBV25-1, the J gene TRBJ1-4; D not certain. The germline V and J ends were trimmed by 5 bases and 8 bases, with 15 bases remaining between them. The germline V gene has CDR1 MGHDK and CDR2 SYGVNS. The CDR3 length is 14 residues. In DNA form, the CDR3 reads TGTGCCAGCAGTTTGACCGGGGAGAGGGAAAAACTGTTTTTT. It encodes CASSLTGEREKLFF. Full variable domain (remainder filled in from reference TRBV25-1 and TRBJ1-4): EADIYQTPRYLVIGTGKKITLECSQTMGHDKMYWYQQDPGMELHLIHYSYGVNSTEKGDLSSESTVSRIRTEHFPLTLESARPSHTSQYLCASSLTGEREKLFFGSGTQLSVL.

The V gene is TRBV4-2, the J gene TRBJ2-7, with TRBD1 matching 7 bases. Germline-derived CDR1 and CDR2 are LGHNA and YNFKEQ. J gave up 6 bases and V 2 bases, and 10 bases lay outside the gene matches. The CDR3 runs to 15 residues. CDR3 sequence (DNA): TGTGCCAGCAGCCAACCCTGGGACAGTCGGGGCGAGCAGTACTTC. Amino acid sequence: CASSQPWDSRGEQYF.

The chain links TRBV25-1 to TRBJ2-3, with TRBD2 matching 9 bases. Unmatched junction bases numbered 10, after V lost 1 base and J lost 2 bases. This CDR3 contains 18 residues. In germline, CDR1 is MGHDK, CDR2 SYGVNS. The CDR3: CASSEFPRLAGSTDTQYF. The DNA of the CDR3 is TGTGCCAGCAGTGAATTTCCCCGGCTAGCGGGATCCACAGATACGCAGTATTTT.

The chain uses TRBV4-1 and TRBJ1-4; tentative D call: TRBD1 (6 bases). V was shortened by 1 base and J by 8 bases, with 11 bases between the two germline ends. This CDR3 spans 14 amino acids. Germline V lookup: CDR1 MGHRA, CDR2 YSYEKL. CDR3 DNA: TGCGCCAGCAGCCAAGTGGACAGTGGGGAAAAACTGTTTTTT. The encoded protein is CASSQVDSGEKLFF.

The chain joins TRBV13 to TRBJ2-3, with 13 bases aligning to TRBD2. Trimming took 5 bases from V and 5 from J; bases not matched to a gene: 4. Germline loops: CDR1 PRHDT, CDR2 FYEKMQ (reference sequence). The CDR3 spans 15 residues. CDR3 bases: TGTGCCAGCAGCCCCCGACTAGCGGGAGGAGATACGCAGTATTTT. It encodes CASSPRLAGGDTQYF.

CDR3 nucleotide sequence: TGTGCCAGTAGTATGGGGGTTGGCACTGAAGCTTTCTTT. Translation: CASSMGVGTEAFF. The chain links TRBV19 to TRBJ1-1; possibly TRBD1 for D (5 bases). The CDR3 covers 13 residues. V was clipped by 3 bases and J by 4 bases, with 9 bases between them. Germline V gene lookup returns CDR1 LNHDA and CDR2 SQIVND (reference sequence).

The chain couples TRBV7-9 to TRBJ2-1, with TRBD2 matching over 10 bases. CDR1 SEHNR and CDR2 FQNEAQ come from the germline V gene (reference sequence). V gave up 5 bases and J gave up 0 bases; unmatched junction bases: 4. CDR3 length: 16 amino acids. The CDR3 reads CASSESGRDSYNEQFF. The CDR3 region has the DNA TGTGCCAGCAGCGAAAGCGGGAGGGACTCCTACAATGAGCAGTTCTTC.

V gene TRBV6-1 combines with J gene TRBJ2-7; a weak D match, TRBD1 (6 bases). CDR3 length: 19 amino acids. Germline assignment: CDR1 MNHNS and CDR2 SASEGT. V was shortened by 3 bases and J by 3 bases, with 27 bases between the two germline ends. CDR3 nucleotides: TGTGCCAGCAGTGAGGAGTTAGGACCAATTATCAGGGGATTCTACGAGCAGTACTTC. Translated, it gives CASSEELGPIIRGFYEQYF.

The rearrangement joins TRBV7-9 to TRBJ2-7, with D perhaps matching TRBD1 (6 bases). CDR3 length equals 12 residues. The germline V gene has CDR1 SEHNR and CDR2 FQNEAQ (reference sequence). With 5 bases removed from V and 7 bases from J, the gap between germline ends came to 12 bases. For the CDR3, the DNA is TGTGCCAGCAGCCGAGGGACACCGGAGCAGTACTTC. This gives the protein CASSRGTPEQYF.

The V call is TRBV11-2, the J call TRBJ2-7; 10 nucleotides align to TRBD1. Germline V lookup: CDR1 SGHAT, CDR2 FQNNGV. V shed 4 bases, J shed 5 bases, and the junction held 14 bases outside the gene matches. The CDR3 is 17 residues long. The CDR3 reads CASSSPNVDRGRDEQYF. The CDR3, as DNA: TGTGCCAGCAGCTCCCCGAACGTCGACAGGGGGCGAGACGAGCAGTACTTC. Full variable domain (missing parts from reference TRBV11-2 and TRBJ2-7): EAGVAQSPRYKIIEKRQSVAFWCNPISGHATLYWYQQILGQGPKLLIQFQNNGVVDDSQLPKDRFSAERLKGVDSTLKIQPAKLEDSAVYLCASSSPNVDRGRDEQYFGPGTRLTVT.

This clone has just one count. V usage is TRBV30 and J usage is TRBJ2-1, with a weak D call TRBD2 (6 bases). V lost 4 bases to trimming and J lost 2 bases, with 15 bases between them. This CDR3 has 15 residues. Per germline, CDR1 GTSNPN and CDR2 SVGIG (reference sequence). CDR3 bases: TGTGCCTGGATTTCAGCTAGCGAGACCTACAATGAGCAGTTCTTC. Translating it yields CAWISASETYNEQFF.

V and J are TRBV7-6 and TRBJ2-1; TRBD2 might be the D (6 bases). Germline assignment: CDR1 SGHVS and CDR2 FNYEAQ. The CDR3 extends over 13 amino acids. With 5 bases removed from V and 9 bases from J, the gap between germline ends came to 14 bases. DNA for the CDR3: TGTGCCAGCAGCCTCGCGGGATTGGGTGAGCAGTTCTTC. Residues: CASSLAGLGEQFF.

The chain carries TRBV29-1 and TRBJ2-5, with D possibly TRBD1 on 5 matching bases. V dropped 1 base and J dropped 3 bases, with 12 bases sitting between them. This CDR3 has 14 residues. Germline V gene data show CDR1 as SQVTM and CDR2 as ANQGSEA. CDR3 in amino acids: CSVEGFKTEETQYF. The CDR3 bases are TGCAGCGTTGAAGGCTTCAAGACAGAAGAGACCCAGTACTTC.

V usage is TRBV14 and J usage is TRBJ2-5; a possible D gene is TRBD2 (6 bases). The V end lost 0 bases, the J end lost 4 bases, and 12 bases lay between the germline ends. Per germline, CDR1 SGHDN and CDR2 FVKESK. This CDR3 spans 15 amino acids. The CDR3 coding sequence is TGTGCCAGCAGCCAAGACGGGAGAATTATAGAGACCCAGTACTTC. It is translated as CASSQDGRIIETQYF.

CDR3 DNA sequence: TGTGCCAGCAGTGAATCTTGGGACAGGGGCTACAATGAGCAGTTCTTC. Amino acids: CASSESWDRGYNEQFF. The chain employs TRBV2 and TRBJ2-1, with 10 bases lining up with TRBD1. Germline V gene data show CDR1 as SNHLY and CDR2 as FYNNEI. The CDR3 covers 16 residues. V lost 2 bases and J lost 3; bases outside the gene matches: 4.

The chain uses TRBV2 and TRBJ2-1; D gene unclear. The V end lost 3 bases, the J end lost 0 bases, and 6 bases lay between the germline ends. This CDR3 contains 14 residues. CDR1 is SNHLY, CDR2 FYNNEI, per germline. For the CDR3, the DNA is TGTGCCAGCAGTGACTTAAACTCCTACAATGAGCAGTTCTTC. It specifies CASSDLNSYNEQFF.

The chain is built from TRBV7-9 and TRBJ2-1, with TRBD2 identical over 13 bases. The CDR3 totals 17 residues. The V gene end was trimmed by 8 bases and the J gene end by 0 bases; junction bases not matched to a gene: 7. In germline, CDR1 is SEHNR, CDR2 FQNEAQ (reference sequence). The CDR3: CASGPRTSGSSYNEQFF. The CDR3 DNA sequence: TGTGCCAGCGGACCTAGGACTAGCGGGAGCTCCTACAATGAGCAGTTCTTC.

The rearrangement uses TRBV7-9 and TRBJ2-1, with 10 bases lining up with TRBD2. V shed 2 bases, J shed 4 bases, and the junction held 8 bases outside the gene matches. Germline V gives CDR1 SEHNR, CDR2 FQNEAQ (reference sequence). This CDR3 contains 17 residues. The chain's CDR3 is CASSLPLLAGSYNEQFF. In DNA form, the CDR3 reads TGTGCCAGCAGCTTACCCCTACTAGCGGGGTCATACAATGAGCAGTTCTTC.

The chain combines TRBV6-1 with TRBJ1-3; D is ambiguous. V gave up 11 bases and J gave up 0 bases, with 14 bases separating them. The CDR3 length is 14 residues. Germline loops: CDR1 MNHNS, CDR2 SASEGT. The CDR3 is CAGHGPASGNTIYF. CDR3 nucleotide sequence: TGTGCCGGCCACGGACCGGCCTCTGGAAACACCATATATTTT.

The chain has TRBV29-1 and TRBJ2-1; 13 bases align to TRBD2. Germline V CDR1 and CDR2: SQVTM, ANQGSEA. With 5 bases clipped from V and 4 bases from J, the junction kept 11 bases outside the gene matches. The CDR3 length is 17 residues. The CDR3 region has the DNA TGCAGCGTTCTAGGGGGAACTAGCGGGAGGGCATACAATGAGCAGTTCTTC. Translating it yields CSVLGGTSGRAYNEQFF.

The chain carries TRBV13 and TRBJ2-7; possible D gene TRBD2, 5 bases. The CDR3 covers 14 residues. CDR1 and CDR2 from the germline V gene are PRHDT and FYEKMQ (reference sequence). The ends were cut back, 6 bases at V and 7 bases at J, with 19 bases in the middle. CDR3 in amino acids: CASRQGGGLREQYF. The CDR3 nucleotides read TGTGCCAGCAGGCAAGGAGGAGGCTTAAGAGAGCAGTACTTC.

The CDR3 here is CASSLVPGGEQYF. The CDR3 DNA sequence: TGTGCCAGCAGTTTAGTCCCGGGAGGTGAGCAGTACTTC. This chain connects TRBV28 to TRBJ2-7; 7 bases fit TRBD2. Per the germline V gene, CDR1 is MDHEN and CDR2 is SYDVKM. The CDR3 totals 13 residues. Losses at the gene ends were 2 bases for V and 7 bases for J; bases not matched to a gene: 5.

This clone was seen once. The chain employs TRBV13 and TRBJ1-2; D unresolved. CDR1 PRHDT and CDR2 FYEKMQ come from the germline V gene (reference sequence). Trimming pared 5 bases from V and 2 bases from J, leaving 12 bases between. The CDR3 consists of 14 residues. CDR3 residues: CASSPQTWNYGYTF. CDR3 DNA sequence: TGTGCCAGCAGCCCCCAGACGTGGAACTATGGCTACACCTTC.